A single sample gave rise to the 5 T cell receptor beta chains below, sequenced in a study of blood T cell repertoires in COVID-19. TCRdb's table, derived via immunoSEQ multiplex PCR, lists solely in-frame clones and lacks some. Among about 280,000 clones listed, about nine tenths were seen once. Sequences were obtained from peripheral blood. These receptors all stem from a woman in her thirties or forties who had recovered from COVID-19.

This clone was counted between two and nine times. V and J are TRBV2 and TRBJ1-2; maybe TRBD1 (6 bases). V lost 4 bases and J lost 2, with 11 bases in between. The CDR3 loop spans 14 amino acids. The germline V gene has CDR1 SNHLY and CDR2 FYNNEI. The CDR3 sequence is CASSGGGGNYGYTF. The CDR3 DNA follows: TGTGCCAGCAGTGGCGGTGGGGGCAACTATGGCTACACCTTC.

The chain is built from TRBV4-1 and TRBJ2-1, with a weak D call TRBD2 (6 bases). Germline CDR1 is MGHRA and CDR2 is YSYEKL. The germline V and J ends were trimmed by 2 bases and 9 bases, with 11 bases remaining between them. The CDR3 is 13 residues long. The CDR3 sequence: CASSQTTSTEQFF. In DNA form, the CDR3 reads TGCGCCAGCAGCCAAACAACTAGCACTGAGCAGTTCTTC.

The chain employs TRBV6-5 and TRBJ2-1, with 7 bases identical to TRBD2. The J segment lost 4 bases and the V segment lost 6 bases, leaving 6 bases of the junction unmatched. Germline V gives CDR1 MNHEY, CDR2 SVGAGI. The CDR3 sequence is 14 residues long. The chain's CDR3 is CASRPPGGYNEQFF. Written as DNA, the CDR3 is TGTGCCAGCAGGCCTCCCGGGGGGTACAATGAGCAGTTCTTC.

V gene TRBV21-1 combines with J gene TRBJ1-5; the D call in the table, TRBD1, was not verified against the DNA. TRBV21-1 is tagged as a pseudogene. The CDR3 runs to 15 residues. The CDR3 loop reads CASSKPDSKNQPQHF. The CDR3 DNA sequence: TGTGCCAGCAGCAAGCCCGACAGTAAAAATCAGCCCCAGCATTTT.

The chain links TRBV7-9 to TRBJ2-4; D perhaps matches TRBD2 (6 bases). The CDR3 is made up of 16 amino acids. Trimming removed 4 bases at V and 8 bases at J, with 21 bases between. The germline V gene has CDR1 SEHNR and CDR2 FQNEAQ (reference sequence). DNA of the CDR3: TGTGCCAGCAGCTCAGGGACTGGAACGAGGGGTGACATTCAGTACTTC. Its protein product is CASSSGTGTRGDIQYF.